The clone carrying this TCR beta chain has more than one count but fewer than ten. This sample was included in a study of blood T cell repertoires in COVID-19. About the study: Samples came from the United States, Italy and Spain, spanning acute and convalescent COVID-19. PBMCs, B-cell-depleted T cells, or T cells provided the cDNA or gDNA that made up the material.

After removal of 4 bases from V and 6 bases from J, the junction contained 10 bases not matched to a gene. The CDR3 has 15 amino acids. Per the germline V gene, CDR1 is LGHDT and CDR2 is YNNKEL (reference sequence). In the authors' methods: Amplification with reference gene primers provided the estimates of nucleated cell counts. Sequencing used immunoSEQ multiplex PCR; TCRdb keeps in-frame clones, though not all of them. The D gene and trimming were derived from the DNA, and the V and J assignments and clone size from that table. Seen here are roughly 250,000 clones, approximately 80% observed once, and the top ten hold under 5.5%.

The rearrangement links TRBV3-1 (or the pseudogene TRBV3-2) to TRBJ2-7; TRBD2 agrees at 9 bases. This TCR was recovered from a woman older than 75 with active or convalescent COVID-19. The sample comprised peripheral blood. Here the CDR3 DNA reads TGTGCCAGCAGCCCAACAGATAGCGGGAGTGCCGAGCAGTACTTC. Translation: CASSPTDSGSAEQYF.